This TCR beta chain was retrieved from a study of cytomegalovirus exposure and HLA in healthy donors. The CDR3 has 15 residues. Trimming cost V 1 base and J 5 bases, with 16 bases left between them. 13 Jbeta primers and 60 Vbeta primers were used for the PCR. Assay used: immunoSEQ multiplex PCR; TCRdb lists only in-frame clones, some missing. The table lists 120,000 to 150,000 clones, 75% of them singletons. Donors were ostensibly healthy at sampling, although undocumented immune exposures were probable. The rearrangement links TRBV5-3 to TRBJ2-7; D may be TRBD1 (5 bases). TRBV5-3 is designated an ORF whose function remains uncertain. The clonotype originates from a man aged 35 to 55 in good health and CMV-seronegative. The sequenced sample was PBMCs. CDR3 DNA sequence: TGTGCCAGAAGCTTGATAGGGGCCCCTATGAACGAGCAGTACTTC. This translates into CARSLIGAPMNEQYF.